These 25 T cell receptor beta chains originate from one sample sequenced in a study of blood T cells in healthy people across ages. Alongside a J-beta primer mix, a sample-barcoded 5' primer served in a second PCR lasting roughly 6 to 12 cycles. TCRdb fed the 5' RACE reads into MiXCR, producing one record per CDR3 protein. The sample has around 870,000 distinct CDR3 sequences, 25% to 35% seen once. Sample: blood. The receptors were sampled from an elderly woman in good health.

This clonotype was seen only a few times. The chain recombines TRBV4-3 with TRBJ1-3, with D perhaps matching TRBD1 (5 bases). CDR1 LGHNA and CDR2 YSLEER come from the germline V gene. The CDR3 is made up of 14 amino acids. The germline V and J ends were trimmed by 7 bases and 8 bases, with 18 bases remaining between them. The CDR3, as DNA: TGCGCCAGCATGGGGCCTGTTGATTGTGACACCATATATTTT. As protein: CASMGPVDCDTIYF.

The J gene is TRBJ2-5, the V gene TRBV5-6; 7 nucleotides match TRBD1. This CDR3 is 14 amino acids long. V dropped 4 bases and J dropped 11; count of bases not matched to a gene: 14. CDR1 SGHDT and CDR2 YYEEEE come from the germline V gene. The DNA of the CDR3 is TGTGCCAGCAGCCTCGGGACAGCGCGCTTGGAGCAGTACTTC. It yields the protein CASSLGTARLEQYF.

This clonotype was observed at least ten times. This chain links TRBV5-5 with TRBJ2-1; 9 positions agree with TRBD1. V lost 1 base to trimming and J lost 15 bases; unmatched junction nucleotides: 5. This CDR3 is 12 amino acids long. Germline CDR1 and CDR2: SGHKS and YYEKEE (reference sequence). The DNA for the CDR3 is TGTGCCAGCAGCTTGCGTGACAGGGGGTCGTTCTTC. Its translation is CASSLRDRGSFF.

Details on this clonotype: This may arise from a read error, as a much more abundant clone is one base away. V gene TRBV7-2 combines with J gene TRBJ1-5, with a weak D call TRBD1 (5 bases). Germline V lookup: CDR1 SGHTA, CDR2 FQGNSA. The CDR3 length is 12 residues. This CDR3 reads CASSLEGDPKRF. The CDR3 DNA reads TGTGCCAGCAGCTTAGAAGGGGACCCCAAGCGTTTT.

This clonotype has at least ten counts. The chain carries TRBV6-2 or TRBV6-3 and TRBJ2-3, with unresolved D. Trimming removed 4 bases from V and 8 bases from J, with 13 bases in between. Looked up from germline, CDR1 is MNHEY and CDR2 is SVGEGT. This CDR3 is built from 13 residues. The CDR3 sequence is CASSWGYQPTQYF. The CDR3 DNA reads as TGTGCCAGCAGTTGGGGATACCAGCCTACGCAGTATTTT.

With regard to this clonotype: A much bigger clone sits one base away, suggesting this may be a read error. CDR3 nucleotide sequence: TGCAGTGCTAGTAACACAGGGATGGGAAAAAGGGGCTACGCCTTC. It codes for CSASNTGMGKRGYAF. The V and J genes are TRBV20-1 and TRBJ1-2; a weak D match, TRBD1 (6 bases). The CDR3 runs 15 residues. Germline CDR1 is DFQATT and CDR2 is SNEGSKA (reference sequence).

This clonotype was observed once. The V call is TRBV5-1, the J call TRBJ2-1; 13 positions match TRBD2. Per the germline V gene, CDR1 is SGHRS and CDR2 is YFSETQ. The CDR3 covers 19 residues. Germline trimming cut 4 bases from V and 0 bases from J; bases unmatched to any gene: 10. The CDR3 sequence is CASSTGGLAGSSSYNEQFF. The CDR3, as DNA: TGCGCCAGCAGCACCGGGGGACTAGCGGGGAGTAGCTCCTACAATGAGCAGTTCTTC.

This clonotype was picked up many times. The J gene is TRBJ2-7, the V gene TRBV10-3, with 14 positions matching TRBD2. Germline V CDR1 and CDR2: ENHRY, SYGVKD. The CDR3 contains 14 residues. Trimming removed 10 bases from V and 7 bases from J; junction bases left unmatched: 9. In DNA form, the CDR3 reads TGTGCCACGAAGGGGACTAGCGGGGGAGAAGAGCAGTACTTC. It encodes CATKGTSGGEEQYF.

V usage is TRBV25-1 and J usage is TRBJ2-3, with 8 nucleotides matching TRBD2. The CDR3 is 20 residues long. After removal of 6 bases from V and 0 bases from J, the junction contained 20 bases not matched to a gene. The germline gives CDR1 MGHDK, CDR2 SYGVNS. This CDR3 is CASSALSGGHLQSSTDTQYF. CDR3 nucleotides: TGTGCCAGCAGCGCTCTCAGCGGGGGCCATCTCCAATCTAGCACAGATACGCAGTATTTT.

This clonotype has only one observation. One base away lies a much larger clone, so this may be a sequencing read error. The chain couples TRBV7-2 to TRBJ1-1, with a tentative D call TRBD1 (5 bases). V lost 5 bases and J 4 bases, leaving 14 bases between the germline ends. This CDR3 comprises 14 residues. Germline V gene sequence: CDR1 SGHTA, CDR2 FQGNSA. The CDR3 reads CASSAIGARTEAFF. Here the CDR3 DNA reads TGTGCCAGCAGCGCAATAGGGGCTCGCACTGAAGCTTTCTTT.

This clonotype was detected a few times. The chain carries TRBV15 and TRBJ2-2, with 9 bases aligning to TRBD1. The CDR3 has 18 residues. The junction had 9 bases not matched to a gene; V was cut back by 0 bases and J by 4 bases. Germline lookup yields CDR1 LNHNV and CDR2 YYDKDF (reference sequence). CDR3 DNA: TGTGCCACCAGCAGAGATGGGGACAGGGCAGGCAGCACCGGGGAGCTGTTTTTT. Translating it yields CATSRDGDRAGSTGELFF.

This clonotype was seen ten or more times. V usage is TRBV7-2 and J usage is TRBJ2-3, with TRBD2 matching 9 bases. After removal of 4 bases from V and 4 bases from J, the junction contained 15 bases not matched to a gene. Germline V CDR1 and CDR2: SGHTA, FQGNSA. CDR3 size: 18 residues. CDR3 in amino acids: CASSSPSGRGGLADTQYF. The DNA of the CDR3 is TGTGCCAGCAGCTCCCCCTCCGGGCGGGGGGGCCTTGCAGATACGCAGTATTTT.

This chain links TRBV6-6 with TRBJ1-3, with TRBD1 as a possible D gene (6 bases). Germline-derived CDR1 and CDR2 are MNHNY and SVGAGI (reference sequence). Deletions cut 6 bases from V and 0 bases from J, with 12 bases between. This CDR3 has 15 residues. The CDR3 sequence is CASRATGDSGNTIYF. DNA for the CDR3: TGTGCCAGCAGGGCGACAGGAGACTCTGGAAACACCATATATTTT.

The chain is built from TRBV7-2 and TRBJ2-2; D not resolved. Per germline, CDR1 SGHTA and CDR2 FQGNSA. V lost 5 bases and J 0 bases, leaving 10 bases between the germline ends. The CDR3 covers 15 residues. CDR3 in amino acids: CASSPSNANTGELFF. The CDR3 DNA reads TGTGCCAGCAGCCCCAGCAACGCGAACACCGGGGAGCTGTTTTTT. The whole variable domain, filled in from reference TRBV7-2 and TRBJ2-2, reads GAGVSQSPSNKVTEKGKDVELRCDPISGHTALYWYRQSLGQGLEFLIYFQGNSAPDKSGLPSDRFSAERTGGSVSTLTIQRTQQEDSAVYLCASSPSNANTGELFFGEGSRLTVL.

This clonotype was observed many times. The chain is built from TRBV12-3 or TRBV12-4 and TRBJ2-5, with D possibly being TRBD2 (6 bases). This CDR3 is 14 amino acids long. Deletions cut 5 bases from V and 0 bases from J, with 10 bases between. CDR3: CASSAGTYQETQYF. In DNA, the CDR3 is TGTGCCAGCAGTGCCGGGACTTACCAAGAGACCCAGTACTTC.

Worth noting for this clonotype: A much larger clone differs by one base, so this may be a read error. The gene calls are TRBV6-1 and TRBJ2-4, with 7 bases fitting TRBD2. With 4 bases clipped from V and 6 bases from J, the junction kept 15 bases outside the gene matches. This CDR3 comprises 17 residues. CDR1 and CDR2 from the germline V gene are MNHNS and SASEGT. The CDR3 sequence is CASSGENGGMGRNIQYF. For the CDR3, the DNA is TGTGCCAGCAGTGGTGAAAACGGGGGGATGGGAAGAAACATTCAGTACTTC.

In this sample, this clonotype turned up many times. The rearrangement links TRBV7-9 to TRBJ1-2; 8 bases map to TRBD1. Losses at the gene ends were 8 bases for V and 3 bases for J; bases not matched to a gene: 8. The CDR3 spans 14 residues. Germline CDR1 reads SEHNR; CDR2 reads FQNEAQ (reference sequence). In DNA form, the CDR3 reads TGTGCCAGCGGACGATCGACAGGGGACTATGGCTACACCTTC. This translates into CASGRSTGDYGYTF.

The J gene is TRBJ2-1, the V gene TRBV5-1, with 12 bases matching TRBD2. CDR3 length: 16 residues. CDR1 is SGHRS, CDR2 YFSETQ, per germline. J gave up 6 bases and V 0 bases, and 4 bases lay outside the gene matches. CDR3 protein: CASSLEPSGRANEQFF. CDR3 in DNA: TGCGCCAGCAGCTTGGAACCTAGCGGGAGGGCCAATGAGCAGTTCTTC.

This clonotype was detected once. This sequence joins TRBV20-1 and TRBJ2-1, with D possibly TRBD2 on 5 matching bases. V lost 3 bases to trimming and J lost 8 bases, with 14 bases between them. Germline-derived CDR1 and CDR2 are DFQATT and SNEGSKA (reference sequence). The CDR3 covers 13 residues. The CDR3 DNA reads as TGCAGTGCTAGCACTAGAGCGGCATATGAGCAGTTCTTC. This encodes CSASTRAAYEQFF.

This clonotype was counted many times. The V call is TRBV28, the J call TRBJ2-7; D is possibly TRBD2 (6 bases). Trimming shortened V by 6 bases and J by 0 bases, and 12 bases separated the two germline ends. The germline V gene encodes CDR1 MDHEN and CDR2 SYDVKM. This CDR3 has 14 amino acids. This CDR3 is CASRGLGGSYEQYF. CDR3 nucleotide sequence: TGTGCCAGCAGGGGCCTCGGGGGCTCCTACGAGCAGTACTTC.

The chain links TRBV28 to TRBJ2-7; a possible D gene is TRBD1 (5 bases). In germline, CDR1 is MDHEN, CDR2 SYDVKM. This CDR3 spans 15 amino acids. V lost 1 base and J 1 base, leaving 11 bases between the germline ends. CDR3 in amino acids: CASSLSPTESYEQYF. CDR3 nucleotides: TGTGCCAGCAGTTTATCCCCGACAGAGTCCTACGAGCAGTACTTC.

This clonotype appeared many times. The chain employs TRBV7-9 and TRBJ1-4; D remains ambiguous. The CDR3 has 15 amino acids. Germline V gene sequence: CDR1 SEHNR, CDR2 FQNEAQ (reference sequence). Trimming took off 1 base at V and 8 bases at J, with 14 bases between the two ends. The CDR3 spells CASSLDVGSEEKLFF. In DNA form, the CDR3 reads TGTGCCAGCAGCTTAGATGTCGGGAGCGAAGAAAAACTGTTTTTT.

This rearrangement joins TRBV7-2 to TRBJ2-1; D is perhaps TRBD2 (5 bases). The CDR3 consists of 14 residues. Trimming shortened V by 2 bases and J by 10 bases, and 15 bases separated the two germline ends. Germline values: CDR1 SGHTA, CDR2 FQGNSA. The DNA for the CDR3 is TGTGCCAGCAGCTTATCGCTAGCCGGTAAGGAGCAGTTCTTC. Protein sequence: CASSLSLAGKEQFF.

This clonotype appeared many times. The chain couples TRBV11-2 to TRBJ1-2; 10 nucleotides align to TRBD1. V lost 5 bases, J lost 3 bases, and 6 bases stayed unmatched. Germline CDR1 SGHAT, CDR2 FQNNGV. This CDR3 has 15 residues. The CDR3, as DNA: TGTGCCAGCAGCCTGGGACAGGGGCGATACTATGGCTACACCTTC. Protein: CASSLGQGRYYGYTF.

The V call is TRBV10-3, the J call TRBJ1-4; D unclear. V was trimmed by 0 bases and J by 4 bases, leaving 9 bases between them. CDR1 is ENHRY, CDR2 SYGVKD, per germline. The CDR3 runs 15 residues. In DNA form, the CDR3 reads TGTGCCATCAGTGAGTCGGCAGGCTATAATGAAAAACTGTTTTTT. It codes for CAISESAGYNEKLFF.